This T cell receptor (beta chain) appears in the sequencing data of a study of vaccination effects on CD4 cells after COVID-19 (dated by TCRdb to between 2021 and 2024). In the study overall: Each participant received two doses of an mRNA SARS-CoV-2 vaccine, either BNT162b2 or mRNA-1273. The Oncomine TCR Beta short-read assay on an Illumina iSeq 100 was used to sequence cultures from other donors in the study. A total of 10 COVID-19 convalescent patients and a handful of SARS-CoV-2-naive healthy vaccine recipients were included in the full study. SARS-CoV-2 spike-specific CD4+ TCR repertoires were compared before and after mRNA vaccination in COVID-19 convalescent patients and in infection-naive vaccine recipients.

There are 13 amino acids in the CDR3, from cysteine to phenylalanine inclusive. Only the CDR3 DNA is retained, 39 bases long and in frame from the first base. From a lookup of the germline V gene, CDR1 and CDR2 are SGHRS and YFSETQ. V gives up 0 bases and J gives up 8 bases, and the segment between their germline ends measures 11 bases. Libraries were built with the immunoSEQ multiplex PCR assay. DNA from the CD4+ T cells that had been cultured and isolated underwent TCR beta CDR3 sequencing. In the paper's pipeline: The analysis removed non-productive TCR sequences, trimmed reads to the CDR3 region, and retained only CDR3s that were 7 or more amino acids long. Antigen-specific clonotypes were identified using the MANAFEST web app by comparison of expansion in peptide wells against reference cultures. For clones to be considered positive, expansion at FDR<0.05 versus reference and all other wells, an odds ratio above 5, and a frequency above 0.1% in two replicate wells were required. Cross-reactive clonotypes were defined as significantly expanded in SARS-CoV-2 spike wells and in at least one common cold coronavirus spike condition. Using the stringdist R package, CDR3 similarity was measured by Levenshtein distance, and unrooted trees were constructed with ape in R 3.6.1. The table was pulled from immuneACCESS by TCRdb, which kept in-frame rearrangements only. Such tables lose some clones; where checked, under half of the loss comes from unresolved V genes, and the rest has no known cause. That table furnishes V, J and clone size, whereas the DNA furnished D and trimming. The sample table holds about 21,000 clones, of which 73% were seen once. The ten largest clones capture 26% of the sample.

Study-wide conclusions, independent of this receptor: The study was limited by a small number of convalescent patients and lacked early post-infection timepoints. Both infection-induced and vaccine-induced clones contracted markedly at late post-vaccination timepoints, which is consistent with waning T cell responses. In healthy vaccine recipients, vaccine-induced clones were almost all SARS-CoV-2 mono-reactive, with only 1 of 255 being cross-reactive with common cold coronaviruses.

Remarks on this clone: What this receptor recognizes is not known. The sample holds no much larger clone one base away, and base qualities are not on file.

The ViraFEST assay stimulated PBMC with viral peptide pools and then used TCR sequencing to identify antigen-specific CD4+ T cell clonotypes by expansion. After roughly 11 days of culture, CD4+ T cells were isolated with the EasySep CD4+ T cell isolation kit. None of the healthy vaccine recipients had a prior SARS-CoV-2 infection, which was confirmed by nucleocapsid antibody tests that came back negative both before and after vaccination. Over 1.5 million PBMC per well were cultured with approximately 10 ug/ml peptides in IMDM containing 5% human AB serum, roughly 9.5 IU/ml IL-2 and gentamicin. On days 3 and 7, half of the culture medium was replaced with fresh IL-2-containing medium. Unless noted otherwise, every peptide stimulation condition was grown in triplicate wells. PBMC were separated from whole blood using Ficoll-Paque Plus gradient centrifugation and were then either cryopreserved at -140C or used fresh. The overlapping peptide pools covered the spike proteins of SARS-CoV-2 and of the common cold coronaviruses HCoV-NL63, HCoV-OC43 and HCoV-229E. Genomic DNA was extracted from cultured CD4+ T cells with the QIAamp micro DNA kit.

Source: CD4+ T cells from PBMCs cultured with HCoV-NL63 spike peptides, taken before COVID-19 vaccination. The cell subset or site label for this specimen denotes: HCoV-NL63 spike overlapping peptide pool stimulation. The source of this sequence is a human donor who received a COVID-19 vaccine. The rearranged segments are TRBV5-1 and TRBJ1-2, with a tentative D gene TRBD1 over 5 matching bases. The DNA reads TGCGCCAGCAGCTTGGAGGGGATATTGGGCTACACCTTC. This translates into CASSLEGILGYTF.